One and the same sample provided the 3 T cell receptor beta chains below, sequenced in a study of CD8+ T cells in alopecia areata (dated 2018 in TCRdb). The method behind the library was the immunoSEQ multiplex PCR assay. For TCR sequencing, RNA was extracted from every sample and reverse transcribed into cDNA to serve as template. TCRdb provides this immuneACCESS table in a form limited to in-frame rearrangements. Some clones are lacking; in checked studies, under half of them reflect an unresolved V gene, and why the rest are absent is not known. For this sample the table gives over 110,000 clones, of which 51% were detected only once. The leading ten clones occupy approximately 1% of the sample. The time point label, as the study defines it: baseline before oral tofacitinib. The sequences come from CD4+ T cells sorted from blood, collected at week 0. The source of these receptors is a human donor with alopecia areata.

The chain links TRBV29-1 to TRBJ2-3; TRBD2 matches 10 bases. CDR1 is SQVTM, CDR2 ANQGSEA, per germline. The V segment lost 7 bases and the J segment 3 bases; nucleotides outside the gene matches: 7. The CDR3 totals 14 residues. The CDR3 loop reads CSGEAGGGTDTQYF. CDR3 nucleotides: TGCAGCGGAGAAGCGGGAGGGGGGACAGATACGCAGTATTTT.

The chain has TRBV7-9 and TRBJ2-7; D may correspond to TRBD1 or TRBD2 (5 bases each). The CDR3 loop spans 13 amino acids. V shed 7 bases and J shed 2 bases, with 12 bases lying between them. CDR1 is SEHNR and CDR2 is FQNEAQ in the germline V gene (reference sequence). This chain's CDR3 is CASTWDGTYEQYF. The CDR3 DNA follows: TGTGCCAGCACCTGGGACGGAACCTACGAGCAGTACTTC. The entire variable domain, with the rest obtained from reference TRBV7-9 and TRBJ2-7, is as follows: DTGVSQNPRHKITKRGQNVTFRCDPISEHNRLYWYRQTLGQGPEFLTYFQNEAQLEKSRLLSDRFSAERPKGSFSTLEIQRTEQGDSAMYLCASTWDGTYEQYFGPGTRLTVT.

The table lists this clone with a few counts. The chain couples TRBV5-1 to TRBJ2-3; D not resolved. Between the trimmed V and J ends, which lost 0 bases and 6 bases, there was a span of 14 bases. Germline values: CDR1 SGHRS, CDR2 YFSETQ. This CDR3 comprises 15 residues. The CDR3 reads CASSLGPQPTDTQYF. The DNA for the CDR3 is TGCGCCAGCAGCTTGGGACCCCAACCCACGGATACGCAGTATTTT.